This T cell receptor (beta chain) was captured by sequencing in a study of cytomegalovirus exposure and HLA in healthy donors. Study-wide findings and caveats: CMV antigen specificity was confirmed in vitro for a few CMV-associated chains.

On this clone: Its cognate antigen is unknown.

Generated by immunoSEQ multiplex PCR, the TCRdb table keeps only in-frame clones and is missing some. This sample carries about 120,000 clones, around 87% of them seen once, and the ten largest clones take just under 6.5%. The CDR3 sequence is 13 residues long. The germline V gene has CDR1 SNHLY and CDR2 FYNNEI. V lost 7 bases, J lost 4 bases, and 3 bases stayed unmatched. The chain carries TRBV2 and TRBJ2-2; 7 nucleotides line up with TRBD1. The sequenced material came from PBMCs. The receptor was derived from a young woman in good health and CMV-seropositive. DNA of the CDR3: TGTGCCAGCACGACAGGGTCCACCGGGGAGCTGTTTTTT. Encoded protein: CASTTGSTGELFF.